These 24 T cell receptor beta chains originate from one sample sequenced in a study of cytomegalovirus exposure and HLA in healthy donors. It was with 60 Vbeta and 13 Jbeta primers that the PCR ran. Assay: immunoSEQ multiplex PCR; the TCRdb copy retains only in-frame clones and omits some. The table lists 100,000 to 150,000 clones, 70% to 90% of them singletons. Sequenced sample: PBMCs. The receptors here all came from a man between 18 and 29 years old in good health and CMV-seropositive.

The sample holds a few counts of this clone. The junction differs from germline at one of its ends, possibly a read error. The chain combines TRBV11-2 with TRBJ2-7; no definite D call. Germline CDR1 and CDR2: SGHAT and FQNNGV. The CDR3 extends over 16 amino acids. DNA for the CDR3: TGTGCCAGCAGCCTAGATTGGGCCGTTCCTACCTACGAGCAGTACTTC. It yields the protein CASSLDWAVPTYEQYF.

CDR3 in DNA: TGTGCCAGCAGCTTCGGACAGAACGAGCAGTACTTC. Residues: CASSFGQNEQYF. J is TRBJ2-7 and V is TRBV7-2, with D tentatively TRBD1 (6 bases). The CDR3 has 12 amino acids. The germline V and J ends were trimmed by 3 bases and 5 bases, with 8 bases remaining between them. CDR1 is SGHTA, CDR2 FQGNSA, per germline.

J is TRBJ1-6 and V is TRBV13, with TRBD1 identical over 7 bases. This CDR3 comprises 16 residues. The J segment lost 4 bases and the V segment lost 4 bases, leaving 7 bases of the junction unmatched. Germline lookup yields CDR1 PRHDT and CDR2 FYEKMQ (reference sequence). The DNA for the CDR3 is TGTGCCAGCAGCTCCCAGGGGGACGGTTATAATTCACCCCTCCACTTT. Its translation: CASSSQGDGYNSPLHF.

This chain links TRBV29-1 with TRBJ1-2, with TRBD1 matching over 8 bases. Per the germline V gene, CDR1 is SQVTM and CDR2 is ANQGSEA. The CDR3 is made up of 15 amino acids. J gave up 2 bases and V 1 base, and 6 bases lay outside the gene matches. CDR3 amino acids: CSVEGSTGANYGYTF. CDR3 coding DNA: TGCAGCGTTGAAGGTTCGACAGGGGCGAACTATGGCTACACCTTC.

This clone was observed a few times. The chain combines TRBV15 with TRBJ2-1; 7 nucleotides match TRBD2. After removal of 6 bases from V and 7 bases from J, the junction contained 3 bases not matched to a gene. Germline V CDR1 and CDR2: LNHNV, YYDKDF (reference sequence). There are 12 residues in the CDR3. CDR3 protein: CATRGGENEQFF. The CDR3 DNA is TGTGCCACCAGGGGGGGGGAGAATGAGCAGTTCTTC. The complete variable domain, with remaining parts taken from reference TRBV15 and TRBJ2-1, reads DAMVIQNPRYQVTQFGKPVTLSCSQTLNHNVMYWYQQKSSQAPKLLFHYYDKDFNNEADTPDNFQSRRPNTSFCFLDIRSPGLGDTAMYLCATRGGENEQFFGPGTRLTVL.

The chain couples TRBV6-5 to TRBJ1-1, with 12 bases matching TRBD1. In germline, CDR1 is MNHEY, CDR2 SVGAGI. V lost 3 bases to trimming and J lost 11 bases; unmatched junction nucleotides: 7. CDR3 length: 14 residues. The DNA for the CDR3 is TGTGCCAGCAGTTATCACGGGACAGGGGGCCGCGCTTTCTTT. Its protein is CASSYHGTGGRAFF.

V is TRBV30 and J is TRBJ1-1; D is unclear. V was trimmed by 0 bases and J by 2 bases, leaving 10 bases between them. This CDR3 is built from 14 residues. Per germline, CDR1 GTSNPN and CDR2 SVGIG (reference sequence). CDR3 loop: CAWSVLPGNTEAFF. The CDR3 DNA follows: TGTGCCTGGAGTGTACTCCCGGGAAACACTGAAGCTTTCTTT.

The rearrangement uses TRBV28 and TRBJ1-1; D gene unclear. This CDR3 has 13 residues. Germline V gene sequence: CDR1 MDHEN, CDR2 SYDVKM. Between the trimmed V and J ends, which lost 2 bases and 1 base, there was a span of 5 bases. DNA of the CDR3: TGTGCCAGCAGTTTAGGCGGGAACACTGAAGCTTTCTTT. This translates into CASSLGGNTEAFF.

The rearrangement uses TRBV30 and TRBJ2-3, with D possibly being TRBD1 (5 bases). Germline CDR1 and CDR2: GTSNPN and SVGIG (reference sequence). V dropped 8 bases and J dropped 8 bases, with 23 bases sitting between them. This CDR3 is built from 14 residues. In DNA form, the CDR3 reads TGTGCCGGTGGGCAGGGAATCCCTACGGGTACGCAGTATTTT. Translating it yields CAGGQGIPTGTQYF.

The genes are TRBV5-1 and TRBJ1-1; D may be TRBD1 (5 bases). V was pared by 3 bases and J by 0 bases, with 9 bases between. This CDR3 comprises 14 residues. Germline V gene sequence: CDR1 SGHRS, CDR2 YFSETQ. CDR3 coding DNA: TGCGCCAGCAGCTCAGACAGACTGAACACTGAAGCTTTCTTT. Translated: CASSSDRLNTEAFF.

This chain connects TRBV2 to TRBJ1-2, with unresolved D. Trimming took 4 bases from V and 0 from J, leaving 9 bases between them. The CDR3 runs 14 residues. Germline assignment: CDR1 SNHLY and CDR2 FYNNEI. The chain's CDR3 is CASSAEDSNYGYTF. In DNA, the CDR3 is TGTGCCAGCAGTGCGGAAGACTCTAACTATGGCTACACCTTC.

The chain joins TRBV19 to TRBJ1-1; D may be TRBD1 (6 bases). The CDR3 has 18 amino acids. Trimming removed 4 bases at V and 1 base at J, with 22 bases between. Per the germline V gene, CDR1 is LNHDA and CDR2 is SQIVND (reference sequence). The CDR3: CASSTLLTDRSQNTEAFF. For the CDR3, the DNA is TGTGCCAGTAGTACCTTACTCACCGACAGGAGCCAGAACACTGAAGCTTTCTTT.

The chain is built from TRBV4-1 and TRBJ2-3, with 8 bases fitting TRBD2. V trimming: 1 base; J trimming: 2 bases; junction bases outside the gene matches: 5. In germline, CDR1 is MGHRA, CDR2 YSYEKL. The CDR3 spans 16 residues. In DNA, the CDR3 is TGCGCCAGCAGCCAAGTAGCGGGGTCGTACACAGATACGCAGTATTTT. Protein: CASSQVAGSYTDTQYF.

This clone was seen just once. The J gene is TRBJ1-2, the V gene TRBV19; TRBD1 agrees at 8 bases. With V trimmed by 5 bases and J by 8 bases, 10 bases remained unmatched. The CDR3 sequence is 14 residues long. CDR1 is LNHDA, CDR2 SQIVND, per germline (reference sequence). CDR3 coding DNA: TGTGCCAGTAGTGACCGGACAGGGCTTGGGGGCTACACCTTC. Protein product: CASSDRTGLGGYTF. Full variable domain (remainder filled in from reference TRBV19 and TRBJ1-2): DGGITQSPKYLFRKEGQNVTLSCEQNLNHDAMYWYRQDPGQGLRLIYYSQIVNDFQKGDIAEGYSVSREKKESFPLTVTSAQKNPTAFYLCASSDRTGLGGYTFGSGTRLTVV.

This chain uses TRBV28 with TRBJ1-4, with TRBD1 matching over 9 bases. The CDR3 runs 14 residues. CDR1 is MDHEN, CDR2 SYDVKM, per germline. V dropped 6 bases and J dropped 8; count of bases not matched to a gene: 7. The CDR3, as DNA: TGTGCCAGCAGGACACAGGGGGCTTTGGAAAAACTGTTTTTT. Protein product: CASRTQGALEKLFF.

The V call is TRBV7-2, the J call TRBJ2-1; D is unclear. The CDR3 spans 13 residues. Trimming stripped 3 bases from V and 0 bases from J, with 3 bases between. Germline-derived CDR1 and CDR2 are SGHTA and FQGNSA. In DNA form, the CDR3 reads TGTGCCAGCAGCTTTAGCTCCTACAATGAGCAGTTCTTC. Its protein is CASSFSSYNEQFF.

This chain links TRBV6-1 with TRBJ2-3; a weak D match, TRBD2 (6 bases). Trimming pared 7 bases from V and 3 bases from J, leaving 14 bases between. Germline V gene sequence: CDR1 MNHNS, CDR2 SASEGT. The CDR3 length is 14 residues. CDR3 protein: CASTQGGGTDTQYF. The CDR3 coding sequence is TGTGCCAGCACCCAGGGAGGTGGAACAGATACGCAGTATTTT.

J is TRBJ2-7 and V is TRBV20-1; D ambiguous. This CDR3 contains 10 residues. Germline V gene data show CDR1 as DFQATT and CDR2 as SNEGSKA (reference sequence). Trimming left V 4 bases short and J 5 bases short, with 6 bases between. CDR3 sequence reads: CSANPNEQYF. The CDR3, as DNA: TGCAGTGCTAACCCTAACGAGCAGTACTTC.

The rearrangement links TRBV7-2 to TRBJ1-1, with 8 bases lining up with TRBD1. This CDR3 is 16 amino acids long. Germline lookup yields CDR1 SGHTA and CDR2 FQGNSA. J gave up 1 base and V 5 bases, and 9 bases lay outside the gene matches. The CDR3 is CASSLVPQGGNTEAFF. DNA for the CDR3: TGTGCCAGCAGCCTAGTGCCACAGGGGGGGAACACTGAAGCTTTCTTT.

The chain has TRBV6-6 and TRBJ1-4, with 8 bases fitting TRBD1. Germline V gene lookup returns CDR1 MNHNY and CDR2 SVGAGI (reference sequence). The V and J ends lost 5 bases and 11 bases, in that order; junction bases with no gene match: 7. This CDR3 spans 13 amino acids. The CDR3 loop reads CASSTGQGRKLFF. In nucleotides, the CDR3 is TGTGCCAGCAGTACAGGACAGGGAAGGAAACTGTTTTTT.

The chain couples TRBV5-1 to TRBJ1-2; D remains unclear. This CDR3 comprises 15 residues. The germline gives CDR1 SGHRS, CDR2 YFSETQ. The V end lost 0 bases, the J end lost 3 bases, and 12 bases lay between the germline ends. The DNA for the CDR3 is TGCGCCAGCAGCTTGGGGACTCGGACGGACTATGGCTACACCTTC. Amino acids: CASSLGTRTDYGYTF.

This clone was picked up one time. The rearrangement joins TRBV7-9 to TRBJ2-7; maybe TRBD1 (5 bases). The V and J ends lost 2 bases and 2 bases respectively, with 10 bases between them. CDR3 length: 14 residues. The germline gives CDR1 SEHNR, CDR2 FQNEAQ (reference sequence). CDR3: CASSLPGSAYEQYF. The DNA of the CDR3 is TGTGCCAGCAGCTTACCAGGGTCAGCCTACGAGCAGTACTTC.

This clone was found a few times. The J gene is TRBJ1-1, the V gene TRBV9, with D uncertain. Trimming pared 2 bases from V and 4 bases from J, leaving 9 bases between. Germline CDR1 and CDR2: SGDLS and YYNGEE. The CDR3 is 13 amino acids. CDR3 in DNA: TGTGCCAGCAGCGTTCAAGCGGGCACTGAAGCTTTCTTT. Protein sequence: CASSVQAGTEAFF.

The chain uses TRBV5-1 and TRBJ2-5; D not resolved. The germline CDR1 and CDR2 sequences are SGHRS and YFSETQ. The ends were cut back, 1 base at V and 2 bases at J, with 9 bases in the middle. The CDR3 length is 14 residues. This chain's CDR3 is CASSLFSSQETQYF. DNA of the CDR3: TGCGCCAGCAGCTTGTTTTCGAGTCAAGAGACCCAGTACTTC.